This TCR beta chain derives from a study of cytomegalovirus exposure and HLA in healthy donors (dated by TCRdb to the late 2010s). About the investigation overall: An earlier analysis of around 600 of the donors reported 250 to 350 Gb of sequence data and 117 million unique TCR beta sequences from roughly 200 million T cells. Rather than drawing on any new phenotypic data, the later analysis identified candidate immune exposures from TCR beta sequences and the way those sequences occurred across donors. The genetic ancestry cluster associated with self-reported Caucasian donors included roughly 84% of the 350 to 500 genotyped donors. The T cell repertoires of under 750 subjects were profiled by immunosequencing and related to cytomegalovirus serostatus. An early release covering about 600 HLA-typed donors comprised approximately 290 gigabases of sequencing data and around 80 million unique TCR sequences. Five DR-DQ haplotypes were treated as single units for association and clustering because of strong linkage in the cohort. Among about 410 genotyped donors of the cohort, an average of roughly 230,000 unique TCR beta nucleotide sequences was sequenced per donor, of which about 19% were non-productive. The study aimed to test whether signatures of past pathogen exposure could be identified by cataloging public T cell receptors. Every repertoire in the discovery cohort had been generated on one and the same sequencing platform. Typing coverage differed by locus: A, B, C, DRB1 and DQB1 were typed in roughly 620-630 donors, DQA1 in 522, DPA1 in 600 to 610, and DPB1 in just under 490. Besides the first cohort of approximately 710 subjects, a separate validation cohort made up of about 120 different subjects was used. A later analysis re-examined previously published TCR beta repertoires from roughly 720 donors and added high-resolution HLA genotyping to investigate patterns of TCR occurrence. To predict cytomegalovirus infection status, the study brought together high-throughput TCR immunosequencing, statistical association of individual TCRs with disease status, and machine learning. In an earlier analysis of 587 of the donors, high-throughput TCR beta sequencing was used to judge whether each TCR beta V gene segment behaved as functional or pseudogenic. A later genetic analysis took genome-wide SNP genotypes for about three fifths of the roughly 700 donors and used that subset as a discovery cohort. Donor age, sex, ethnicity and CMV serostatus were compiled together with the repertoire data. HLA typing included class I and class II loci at four-digit resolution. What the study reported, not specific to this receptor: The authors suggested that the approach could potentially be generalized to other disease states and immunological phenotypes. The study listed 150 to 200 TCR beta chains as associated with cytomegalovirus. A further reported finding was that TCR beta sequences accurately predicted the HLA-A and HLA-B alleles for most subjects in the first cohort. The classifier was reported to diagnose cytomegalovirus status with high specificity and sensitivity in both the original and validation cohorts. Specific HLA alleles were associated with around 18,000 TCR beta sequences at a false discovery rate of 0.05 in a later analysis. According to a later analysis, most CMV-associated TCR beta chains appeared to be HLA-restricted, and the HLA associations seemed to be driven largely by CMV exposure. Because HLA typing was unavailable for some donors at each locus, only the typed subset was used in association tests. Linkage disequilibrium might explain the correlated functional status among segregating V segments, but an unknown experimental factor could not be ruled out. The earlier analysis of 587 of the donors excluded roughly 16 rarely observed V segments, including chromosome 9 orphons, because counts were too low. CMV serostatus was the only immune exposure information available for the cohort. The sequencing pipeline was judged likely to have produced a cluster of highly shared sequence variants as a technical artifact. In vitro tests confirmed that a few of the cytomegalovirus-associated TCR beta chains recognize cytomegalovirus antigens. A later analysis found that TCR association rates varied across HLA loci, with DRB1 alleles showing the most associated TCRs and HLA-C alleles the fewest. In a later analysis, several top co-occurrence clusters were reported to appear linked to parvovirus B19, influenza, CMV and Epstein-Barr virus. When HLA alleles, especially DR and DQ, strongly co-occurred, TCR associations were difficult to assign to individual alleles. While some public TCRs were present in many individuals, most TCR sequences turned up only very rarely across donors. The cohort was sequenced for TCR beta chains only, and without alpha or paired-chain data the features that could be detected were limited. A later genetic analysis associated a missense DCLRE1C variant with V-gene and J-gene trimming of TCR beta chains, and an independent cohort replicated the association. The presence/absence analyses assumed that sequencing depth was roughly uniform across donors, and that assumption may not be true. Some IMGT-functional V segments, including TRBV6-2 and TRBV6-3, could not be distinguished by the 87-base-pair reads and were therefore excluded. In an earlier analysis of about 550 of the donors, most TCR beta V segments were observed in productive rearrangements about 90% or about 30% of the time, broadly matching IMGT annotations. In a later genetic analysis, fewer N-insertions in productive TCRs were reported among donors in an Asian-associated ancestry cluster than the roughly 700-donor mean. A later analysis found that HLA-associated TCR beta chains were more clonally expanded and had lower generation probabilities than equally common non-associated chains.

The cohort consisted of 650 to 700 healthy bone marrow donors. At the time of sampling, all cohort members were nominally healthy, though unrecorded immune exposures were likely present. The donor tested CMV seronegative and was one of the 352 seronegative cohort members. Every donor gave a peripheral blood sample, and the peripheral blood mononuclear cells from that sample were used for TCR beta sequencing. Genomic DNA was extracted from the blood cell samples with the Qiagen DNeasy Blood Extraction Kit. Germline trimming: 7 bases from V, 2 bases from J; junction bases outside gene matches: 6. The CDR3 contains 15 residues, cysteine and phenylalanine counted. Only the CDR3 portion is preserved as DNA: 45 bases, with reading frame beginning at the first base. According to the germline V gene, CDR1 reads SNHLY and CDR2 reads FYNNEI. This clone showed up just a few times. Its specific antigen is unknown. Base qualities are not provided; no much larger clone lies one nucleotide away.

The method was the immunoSEQ multiplex PCR assay. The multiplex PCR relied on a mix of 60 forward primers for TCR Vbeta segments and 13 reverse primers for TCR Jbeta segments. The CDR3 region of rearranged TCR beta genes was amplified from genomic DNA with a multiplex PCR assay. On the Illumina HiSeq System, the amplified TCR beta libraries were sequenced as 87-base-pair reads. The original methods were these. Across the 670 or so repertoires, a later analysis counted roughly 84 million unique TCR beta chains, roughly 11 million of which were shared by at least two donors. Raw reads were error-corrected and collapsed into unique sequences by a nearest-neighbor algorithm in which closely related sequences were merged to remove PCR and sequencing errors. To assign V, D and J gene segments, CDR3 sequences were aligned to IMGT reference sequences. For a sequence to be retained, a match of at least six nucleotides to both a V gene segment and a J gene segment was required. A rearrangement counted as productive if the CDR3 had no stop codons and remained in frame with V and J, and every other rearrangement counted as non-productive. CDR3 was defined by IMGT convention, running from the second conserved V-encoded cysteine to the conserved J-encoded phenylalanine. The earlier analysis of roughly 590 of the donors excluded any sequence lacking an unambiguous match to a single V gene segment. An earlier analysis of around 600 of the donors classified V segments as functional when productive rearrangements were above 56.7% and as segregating when the standard deviation between donors was above 5%. To diagnose cytomegalovirus status from the catalog of TCR beta chain sequences, a statistical classification framework was built. A later analysis assigned V and J genes by comparing TCR nucleotide sequences with IMGT/GENE-DB human TR gene sequences. Using the TCRdist pipeline, a later analysis assigned CDR3 sequences along with most-parsimonious VDJ recombination scenarios. In a later analysis, every TCR beta chain was defined by the combination of its CDR3 amino acid sequence and its V-gene family, and reads without a unique V-gene family were dropped. To address suspected cross-contamination and a sequencing artifact, a later analysis removed approximately 590 highly shared, low-generation-probability nucleotide sequences. In a later analysis, a clonal expansion index was calculated for each public chain from normalized within-repertoire ranks of inferred template counts. In a later analysis, generation probabilities were computed with a VDJ recombination model fitted to out-of-frame rearrangements, and the resulting probabilities were checked against IGoR. In a later analysis, hypergeometric tests were used to score TCR-TCR, TCR-HLA and TCR-CMV co-occurrence, with a repertoire-size bias correction applied to TCR pairs. A later analysis estimated false discovery rates by permuting HLA or CMV assignments 20 times. In a later analysis, co-occurring TCRs were grouped with DBSCAN, and TCRdist sequence similarity was added when clustering was performed within HLA-allele-positive subsets. Co-occurrence clustering excluded repertoires with fewer than 30,000 or more than 120,000 public chains, plus five with anomalous nucleotide sharing. The source is immuneACCESS, and TCRdb retained only in-frame sequences with V and J called. Part of the clones is not carried over; for the studies checked, unresolved V genes explain less than half of this, and the remainder is unexplained. V, J and clone size reflect that table, while D and trimming were determined from the DNA. The table for this sample lists about 130,000 clones; around 83% of them were counted only once. Around 1.2% of the sample is taken by the ten largest.

The sample was PBMCs. The V gene is TRBV2 and the J gene is TRBJ2-1; 9 of the junction bases match TRBD2. The TCR sequence derives from a girl aged 2 to 10 in good health and CMV-seronegative. The CDR3 protein sequence reads: CASTISGSTYNEQFF. The base sequence is TGTGCCAGCACGATTAGCGGGAGTACCTACAATGAGCAGTTCTTC.